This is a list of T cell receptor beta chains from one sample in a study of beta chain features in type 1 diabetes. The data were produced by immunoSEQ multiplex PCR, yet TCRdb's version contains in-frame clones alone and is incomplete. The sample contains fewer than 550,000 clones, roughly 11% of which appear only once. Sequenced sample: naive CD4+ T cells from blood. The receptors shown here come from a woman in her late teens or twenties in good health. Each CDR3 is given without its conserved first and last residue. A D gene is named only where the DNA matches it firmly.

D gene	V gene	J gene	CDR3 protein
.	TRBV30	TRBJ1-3	ACTGTARGNTIY
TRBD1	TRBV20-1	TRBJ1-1	SARIRGTAF
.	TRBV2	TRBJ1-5	ASSPHTGNQPQH
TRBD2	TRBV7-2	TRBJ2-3	ASSSLAGATDTQY
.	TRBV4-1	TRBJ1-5	ASSQVGAINQPQH
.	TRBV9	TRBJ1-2	ASSEDKGDFNYGYT
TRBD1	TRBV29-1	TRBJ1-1	SGGRGQATEAF
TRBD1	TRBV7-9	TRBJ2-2	ASSLPRGGSTGELF
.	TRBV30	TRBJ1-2	AWAPAGYGYT
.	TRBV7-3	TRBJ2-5	ASSSMPQETQY
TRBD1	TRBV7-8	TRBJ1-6	ASSLELQGNSPLH
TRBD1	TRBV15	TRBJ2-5	ATSRGGQGSQETQY
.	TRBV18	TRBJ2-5	ASSPRIGQETQY
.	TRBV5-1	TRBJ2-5	ASSLATGKGETQY
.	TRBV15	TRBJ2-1	ATSRVGEQF
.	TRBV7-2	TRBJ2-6	ASSTTGTGANVLT
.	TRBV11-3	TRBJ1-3	ASSRGDISGNTIY
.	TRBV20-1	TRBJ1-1	SGSATEAF
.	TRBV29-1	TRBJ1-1	SVLVNTEAF
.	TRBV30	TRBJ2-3	AWSPGTDTQY
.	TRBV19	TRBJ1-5	ASKRTVDSNQPQH
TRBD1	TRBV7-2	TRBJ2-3	ASSFRGRPDTQY
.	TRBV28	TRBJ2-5	ASSLLPPRITNQETQY
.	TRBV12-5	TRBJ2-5	ASGFSQETQY